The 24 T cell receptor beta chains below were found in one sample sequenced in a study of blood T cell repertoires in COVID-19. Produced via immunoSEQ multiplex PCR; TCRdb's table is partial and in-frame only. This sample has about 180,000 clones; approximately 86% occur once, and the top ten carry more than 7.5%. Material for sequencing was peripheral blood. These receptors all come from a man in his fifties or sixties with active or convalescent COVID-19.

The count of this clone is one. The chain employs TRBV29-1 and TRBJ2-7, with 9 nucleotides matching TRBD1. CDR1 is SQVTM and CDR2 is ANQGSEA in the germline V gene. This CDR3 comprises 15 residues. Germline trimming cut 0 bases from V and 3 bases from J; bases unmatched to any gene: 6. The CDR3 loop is CSVEDAGQGIYEQYF. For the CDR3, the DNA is TGCAGCGTTGAAGATGCGGGACAGGGAATCTACGAGCAGTACTTC.

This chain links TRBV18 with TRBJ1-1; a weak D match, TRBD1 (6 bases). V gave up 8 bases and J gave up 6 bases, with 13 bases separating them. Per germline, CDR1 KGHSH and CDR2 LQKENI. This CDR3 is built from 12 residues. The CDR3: CASGRGLAEAFF. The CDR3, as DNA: TGTGCCAGCGGCAGGGGCTTGGCTGAAGCTTTCTTT.

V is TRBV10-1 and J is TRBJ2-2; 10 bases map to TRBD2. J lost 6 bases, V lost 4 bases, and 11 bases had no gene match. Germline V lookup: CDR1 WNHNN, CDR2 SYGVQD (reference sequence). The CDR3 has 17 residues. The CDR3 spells CASSGRSSGRGSGELFF. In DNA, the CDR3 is TGCGCCAGCAGTGGGCGATCTAGCGGGAGAGGGTCCGGGGAGCTGTTTTTT.

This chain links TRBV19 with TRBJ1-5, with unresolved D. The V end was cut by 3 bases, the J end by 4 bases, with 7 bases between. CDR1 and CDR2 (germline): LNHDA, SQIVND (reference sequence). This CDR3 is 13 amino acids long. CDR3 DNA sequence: TGTGCCAGTAGTATCCAGAGGAATCAGCCCCAGCATTTT. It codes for CASSIQRNQPQHF.

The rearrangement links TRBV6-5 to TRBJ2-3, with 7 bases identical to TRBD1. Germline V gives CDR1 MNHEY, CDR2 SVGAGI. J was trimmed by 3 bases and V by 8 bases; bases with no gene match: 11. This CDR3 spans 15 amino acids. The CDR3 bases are TGTGCCAGCGACTATACGGGACAGCCAACAGATACGCAGTATTTT. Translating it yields CASDYTGQPTDTQYF.

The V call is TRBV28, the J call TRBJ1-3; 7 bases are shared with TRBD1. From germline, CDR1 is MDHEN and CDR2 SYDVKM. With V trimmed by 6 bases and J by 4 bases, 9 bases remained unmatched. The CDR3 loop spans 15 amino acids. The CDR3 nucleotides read TGTGCCAGCAGAACCCCTCCGGGACAGGGAAACACCATATATTTT. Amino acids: CASRTPPGQGNTIYF.

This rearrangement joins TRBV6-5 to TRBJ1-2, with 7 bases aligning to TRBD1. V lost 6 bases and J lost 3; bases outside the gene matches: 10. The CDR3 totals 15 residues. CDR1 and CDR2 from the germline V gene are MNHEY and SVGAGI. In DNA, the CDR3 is TGTGCCAGCAGCCGAGACAGGGTGGCACACTATGGCTACACCTTC. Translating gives CASSRDRVAHYGYTF.

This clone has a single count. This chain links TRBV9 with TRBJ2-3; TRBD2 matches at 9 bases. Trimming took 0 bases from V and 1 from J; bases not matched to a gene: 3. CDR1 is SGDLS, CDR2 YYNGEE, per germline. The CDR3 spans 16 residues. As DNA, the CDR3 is TGTGCCAGCAGCGTAGAGGCGGGGGGGCGCACAGATACGCAGTATTTT. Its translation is CASSVEAGGRTDTQYF.

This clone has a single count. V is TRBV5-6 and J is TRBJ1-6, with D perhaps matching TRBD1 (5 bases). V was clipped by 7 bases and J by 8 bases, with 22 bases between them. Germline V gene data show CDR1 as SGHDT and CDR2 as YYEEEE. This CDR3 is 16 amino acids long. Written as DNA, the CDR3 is TGTGCCAGCCGCTCCTGGGGGAGGGCCGTTGATTCACCCCTCCACTTT. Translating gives CASRSWGRAVDSPLHF.

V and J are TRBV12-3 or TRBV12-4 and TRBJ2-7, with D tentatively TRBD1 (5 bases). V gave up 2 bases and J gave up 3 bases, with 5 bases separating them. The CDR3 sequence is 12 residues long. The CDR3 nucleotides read TGTGCCAGCAGTTTACAGGGCTACGAGCAGTACTTC. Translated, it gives CASSLQGYEQYF.

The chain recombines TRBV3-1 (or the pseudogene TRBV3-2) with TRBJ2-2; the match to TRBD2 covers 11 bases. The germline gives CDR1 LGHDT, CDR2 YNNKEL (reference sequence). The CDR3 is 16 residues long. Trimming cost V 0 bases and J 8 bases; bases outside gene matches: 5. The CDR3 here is CASSQDQRLAGGELFF. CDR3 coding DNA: TGTGCCAGCAGCCAAGATCAACGACTAGCGGGAGGGGAGCTGTTTTTT.

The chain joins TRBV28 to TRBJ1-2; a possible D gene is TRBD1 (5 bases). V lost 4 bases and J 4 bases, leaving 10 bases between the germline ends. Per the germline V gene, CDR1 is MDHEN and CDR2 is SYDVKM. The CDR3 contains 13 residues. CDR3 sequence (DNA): TGTGCCAGCAGTTCCGACAGTGCCTATGGCTACACCTTC. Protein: CASSSDSAYGYTF.

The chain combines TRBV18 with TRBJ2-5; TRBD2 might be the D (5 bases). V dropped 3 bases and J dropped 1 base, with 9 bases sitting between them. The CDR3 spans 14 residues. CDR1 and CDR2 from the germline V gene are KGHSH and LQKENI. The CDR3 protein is CASSPPGIQETQYF. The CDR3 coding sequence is TGTGCCAGCTCACCCCCGGGAATCCAAGAGACCCAGTACTTC. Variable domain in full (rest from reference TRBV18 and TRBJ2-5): NAGVMQNPRHLVRRRGQEARLRCSPMKGHSHVYWYRQLPEEGLKFMVYLQKENIIDESGMPKERFSAEFPKEGPSILRIQQVVRGDSAAYFCASSPPGIQETQYFGPGTRLLVL.

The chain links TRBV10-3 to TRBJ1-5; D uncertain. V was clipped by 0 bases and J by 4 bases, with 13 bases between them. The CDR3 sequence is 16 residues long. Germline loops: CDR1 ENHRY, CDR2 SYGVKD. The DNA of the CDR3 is TGTGCCATCAGTGAGTCTCCGGGGAACTCTAATCAGCCCCAGCATTTT. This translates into CAISESPGNSNQPQHF.

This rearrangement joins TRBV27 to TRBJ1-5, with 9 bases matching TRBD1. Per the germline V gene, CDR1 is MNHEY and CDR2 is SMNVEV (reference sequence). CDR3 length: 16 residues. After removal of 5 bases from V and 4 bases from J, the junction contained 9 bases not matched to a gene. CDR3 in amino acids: CASSPGTGRSNQPQHF. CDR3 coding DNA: TGTGCCAGCAGTCCCGGGACAGGGCGATCAAATCAGCCCCAGCATTTT.

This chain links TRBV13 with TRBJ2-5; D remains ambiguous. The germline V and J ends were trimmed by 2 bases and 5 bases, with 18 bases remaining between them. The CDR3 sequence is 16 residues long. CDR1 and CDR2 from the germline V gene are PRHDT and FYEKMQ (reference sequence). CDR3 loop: CASSLKGYGPRETQYF. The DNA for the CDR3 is TGTGCCAGCAGCTTAAAAGGATATGGGCCCCGGGAGACCCAGTACTTC.

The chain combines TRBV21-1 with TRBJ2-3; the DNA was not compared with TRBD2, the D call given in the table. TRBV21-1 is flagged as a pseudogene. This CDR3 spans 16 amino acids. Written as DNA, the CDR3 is TGTGCCAGCAGCCATCTAGCGGGGAAGTGCACAGATACGCAGTATTTT. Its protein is CASSHLAGKCTDTQYF.

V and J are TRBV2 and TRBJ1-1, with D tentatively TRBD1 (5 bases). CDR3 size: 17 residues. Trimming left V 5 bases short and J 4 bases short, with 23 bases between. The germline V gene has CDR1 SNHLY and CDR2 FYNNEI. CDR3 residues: CASSSEGQLSSATEAFF. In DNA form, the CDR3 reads TGTGCCAGCAGTTCGGAGGGGCAACTGTCATCTGCCACTGAAGCTTTCTTT.

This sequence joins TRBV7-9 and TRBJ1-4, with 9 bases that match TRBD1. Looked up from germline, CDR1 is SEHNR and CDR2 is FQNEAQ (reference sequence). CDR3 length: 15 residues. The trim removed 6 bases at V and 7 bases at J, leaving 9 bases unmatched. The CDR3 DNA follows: TGTGCCAGCAGTCCTCGGGACAGGGCGGTTGAAAAACTGTTTTTT. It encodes CASSPRDRAVEKLFF.

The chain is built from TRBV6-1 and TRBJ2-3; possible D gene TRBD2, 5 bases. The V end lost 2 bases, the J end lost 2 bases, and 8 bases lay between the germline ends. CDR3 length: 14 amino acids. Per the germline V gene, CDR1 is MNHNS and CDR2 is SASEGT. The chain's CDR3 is CASSEFDYTDTQYF. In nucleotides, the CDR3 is TGTGCCAGCAGTGAATTCGACTACACAGATACGCAGTATTTT.

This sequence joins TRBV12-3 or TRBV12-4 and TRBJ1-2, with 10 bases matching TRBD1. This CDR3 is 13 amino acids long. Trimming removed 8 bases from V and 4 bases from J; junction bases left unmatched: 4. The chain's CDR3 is CASWDRGGYGYTF. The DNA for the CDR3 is TGTGCCAGCTGGGACAGGGGAGGCTATGGCTACACCTTC.

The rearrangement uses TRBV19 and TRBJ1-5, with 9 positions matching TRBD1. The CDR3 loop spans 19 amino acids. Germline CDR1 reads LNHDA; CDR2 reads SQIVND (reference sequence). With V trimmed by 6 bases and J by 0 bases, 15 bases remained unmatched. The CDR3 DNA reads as TGTGCCAGTAGCTACCCCCGGGGGACAGGGTTGAATAGCAATCAGCCCCAGCATTTT. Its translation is CASSYPRGTGLNSNQPQHF.

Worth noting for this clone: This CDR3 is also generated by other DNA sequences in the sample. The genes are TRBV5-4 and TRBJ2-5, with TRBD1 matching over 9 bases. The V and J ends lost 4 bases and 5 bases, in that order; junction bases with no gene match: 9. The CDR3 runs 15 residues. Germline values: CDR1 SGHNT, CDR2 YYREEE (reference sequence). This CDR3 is CASSLQGAGGETQYF. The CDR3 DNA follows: TGTGCCAGCAGCCTACAGGGGGCGGGCGGGGAGACCCAGTACTTC.

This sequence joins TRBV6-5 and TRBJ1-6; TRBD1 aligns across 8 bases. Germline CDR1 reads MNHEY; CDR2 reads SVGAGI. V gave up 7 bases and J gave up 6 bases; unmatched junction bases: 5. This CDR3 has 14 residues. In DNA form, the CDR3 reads TGTGCCAGCAATCAACAGGGGGTTAATTCACCCCTCCACTTT. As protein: CASNQQGVNSPLHF.